This TCR beta chain emerged from a study of chemoradiotherapy in HPV16-positive cancers. Study-wide background: A couple of HPV16-positive patients' cells yielded candidate HPV-specific clones and common motifs. Broader study findings: For HPV16-positive patients, expanding HPV-responsive T cells associated with longer recurrence-free survival. Candidate HPV-specific clones and E7-related TCR motifs grew in tumor during treatment. Functional assays defining HPV-specific T cells used only a couple of HPV16-positive patients.

Turning to this clone: Its antigen remains unknown.

V trimming: 8 bases; J trimming: 3 bases; junction bases outside the gene matches: 7. Looked up from germline, CDR1 is LNHDA and CDR2 is SQIVND (reference sequence). The CDR3 runs 14 residues. Using immunoSEQ multiplex PCR, the repertoire was profiled, and TCRdb retains in-frame clones only, with some absent. The repertoire holds approximately 35,000 clones, with approximately 92% as singletons. The TCR comes from a human donor with HPV-associated anogenital cancer. The gene calls are TRBV19 and TRBJ1-3, with 7 bases lining up with TRBD1. The input for sequencing was blood, taken from a patient who underwent chemoradiotherapy. The CDR3 is CASGGTAYGNTIYF. CDR3 in DNA: TGTGCCAGTGGCGGGACAGCCTATGGAAACACCATATATTTT.